This is a list of T cell receptor beta chains from one sample in a study of graft-versus-host responses after intestinal transplantation. These TCRs' antigens remain unknown. Data came from immunoSEQ multiplex PCR; TCRdb stores just in-frame clones and leaves some out. The sample carries more than 95,000 clones, 90% recorded once. The sample consisted of unstimulated CD4+ T cells sorted from spleen or lymph node cells, taken before intestinal transplant. These receptors were taken from a human donor who received an intestinal transplant. Each CDR3 is given without its conserved first and last residue. Fields, in order: V gene, CDR3 protein.

v_call: TRBV27
cdr3_aa: ASSYWDRELPDTQY

v_call: TRBV11-2
cdr3_aa: ASSLSGQGPNYGYT

v_call: TRBV19
cdr3_aa: ASTPQARGLADTQY

v_call: TRBV2
cdr3_aa: ASKEPDTQY

v_call: TRBV10-2
cdr3_aa: ASSTTSGSSYEQY

v_call: TRBV6-1
cdr3_aa: ASSEHWLNTGELF

v_call: TRBV11-2
cdr3_aa: ASSLAHRGPGSPLH

v_call: TRBV11-2
cdr3_aa: ASSLDLGGQPQH

v_call: TRBV7-2
cdr3_aa: ASSRTSGRVYNEQF

v_call: TRBV13
cdr3_aa: ASSLGQRNTEAF

v_call: TRBV5-8
cdr3_aa: ASSLGQGADEQY

v_call: TRBV11-2
cdr3_aa: ASSRHQGAMNTEAF

v_call: TRBV18
cdr3_aa: ASSPSGRAGEQF

v_call: TRBV19
cdr3_aa: ASSRRYSNQPQH

v_call: TRBV5-5
cdr3_aa: ASSLFPAGASGNTIY

v_call: TRBV5-1
cdr3_aa: ASSLQATNTEAF

v_call: TRBV5-1
cdr3_aa: ASSLAPSVQTADTQY

v_call: TRBV2
cdr3_aa: ASSALAGDSYEQY

v_call: TRBV6-5
cdr3_aa: ASSYNRGNTDTQY

v_call: TRBV5-1
cdr3_aa: ASSWTGQETQY

v_call: TRBV11-2
cdr3_aa: ASSLTLASGRLGELF

v_call: TRBV7-6
cdr3_aa: ASSQRSDTQY

v_call: TRBV29-1
cdr3_aa: SVVPRQGNTEAF

v_call: TRBV10-1
cdr3_aa: ASSETGIWNEQF

v_call: TRBV19
cdr3_aa: ASSPSGSYTDTQY

v_call: TRBV28
cdr3_aa: ASSSRGVGSNQPQH

v_call: TRBV29-1
cdr3_aa: SAAGLADPNEQF

v_call: TRBV6-5
cdr3_aa: ASFRSAYEQY

v_call: TRBV27
cdr3_aa: ASSLFSVIQGPNNEQF

v_call: TRBV6-5
cdr3_aa: ASSGRTGLTGELF

v_call: TRBV6-5
cdr3_aa: ASSYGGTGNQPQH

v_call: TRBV7-9
cdr3_aa: ASSLVSGNYGYT

v_call: TRBV5-4
cdr3_aa: ASKSGSGNTIY

v_call: TRBV10-3
cdr3_aa: AISESLDRSSYEQY

v_call: TRBV5-1
cdr3_aa: ASSPRDRTTNEKLF

v_call: TRBV9
cdr3_aa: ASSVEVGSSYEQY

v_call: TRBV5-4
cdr3_aa: ASSLHAGGGTEQY

v_call: TRBV6-5
cdr3_aa: ASSYGRHEKLF

v_call: TRBV7-2
cdr3_aa: ASSRGTDPTNEKLF

v_call: TRBV11-2
cdr3_aa: ASSLWTYRDRPGAGELF

v_call: TRBV28
cdr3_aa: ASRATGGEH

v_call: TRBV7-2
cdr3_aa: ASSFLGTWNEQF

v_call: TRBV4-3
cdr3_aa: ASSRALLNEQY

v_call: TRBV5-1
cdr3_aa: ASSFGQGGDEQY

v_call: TRBV27
cdr3_aa: ASSLISRGRIKNTEAF

v_call: TRBV5-6
cdr3_aa: ASSLRDRGGYGYT

v_call: TRBV30
cdr3_aa: AWGRQGLYQPQH